This T cell receptor beta chain was sequenced in a study of regulatory T cells in long-lasting Graves disease. The time point was: newly diagnosed GD, antithyroid drugs for less than 3 months. The TCR library used RNA extracted from PBMCs. This clonotype was observed many times. The junction shows a germline mismatch at one end, possibly a read error. The CDR3 sequence is 13 residues long. Combining iRepertoire HTBI primers with Arm-PCR of CDR3 regions, the authors built TCR beta libraries. TCRdb recomputed calls from the multiplex PCR reads with MiXCR, one row per CDR3 protein. The sample comprises some 490,000 distinct CDR3 sequences, more than 10% of which are singletons, and around 9.3% rests with the top ten. These same data were also listed under a study on T cells in Graves' hyperthyroidism and ophthalmopathy.

The chain has TRBV12-3 or TRBV12-4 and TRBJ1-2, with unresolved D. The clonotype originates from a woman aged 25-40 years with Graves disease. The specimen was peripheral blood mononuclear cells (PBMCs), collected at new diagnosis, from a patient treated with antithyroid drugs. The CDR3 spells CASSLGPNYGYTF. The CDR3 nucleotides are TGTGCCAGCAGCTTAGGCCCTAACTATGGCTACACCTTC.